The 24 T cell receptor beta chains below come from one sample, sequenced in a study of blood T cells in healthy people across ages. Primers used in a second PCR of about 6 to 11 cycles were a sample-barcoded 5' primer and a J-beta primer mix. TCRdb processed the 5' RACE reads anew with MiXCR; each CDR3 protein has one entry. The repertoire holds fewer than 700,000 distinct CDR3 sequences, 40% to 50% seen once, with about 30% in the top ten. The sequenced sample consisted of blood. All receptors derive from a man older than 75 in good health.

This clonotype showed up many times. V usage is TRBV10-3 and J usage is TRBJ2-6; D unresolved. The CDR3 spans 14 residues. The germline V and J ends were trimmed by 4 bases and 4 bases, with 8 bases remaining between them. Germline assignment: CDR1 ENHRY and CDR2 SYGVKD. CDR3 sequence: CAISGPTGANVLTF. In DNA form, the CDR3 reads TGTGCCATCAGTGGCCCGACAGGGGCCAACGTCCTGACTTTC.

This clonotype was recorded a few times. This sequence joins TRBV20-1 and TRBJ1-1; 8 bases are shared with TRBD1. The CDR3 sequence is 16 residues long. Germline V gene data show CDR1 as DFQATT and CDR2 as SNEGSKA (reference sequence). Trimming took 0 bases from V and 2 from J; bases not matched to a gene: 8. Here the CDR3 reads CSARDAGGARNTEAFF. Here the CDR3 DNA reads TGCAGTGCTAGAGACGCAGGGGGCGCAAGAAACACTGAAGCTTTCTTT.

The genes are TRBV10-3 and TRBJ2-1, with 11 positions matching TRBD2. Germline V gene sequence: CDR1 ENHRY, CDR2 SYGVKD. This CDR3 comprises 16 residues. V dropped 4 bases and J dropped 2; count of bases not matched to a gene: 4. For the CDR3, the DNA is TGTGCCATCAGTGCGACTAGCGGGGCAGCCTACAATGAGCAGTTCTTC. Translation: CAISATSGAAYNEQFF.

In DNA form, the CDR3 reads TGCAGTGCCGGGACAGGGAGTTACAATGAGCAGTTCTTC. This gives the protein CSAGTGSYNEQFF. The chain has TRBV20-1 and TRBJ2-1; 9 bases fit TRBD1. Germline assignment: CDR1 DFQATT and CDR2 SNEGSKA (reference sequence). J lost 4 bases, V lost 6 bases, and 4 bases had no gene match. The CDR3 has 13 amino acids.

This rearrangement joins TRBV18 to TRBJ2-7; D is perhaps TRBD2 (5 bases). The germline V gene has CDR1 KGHSH and CDR2 LQKENI. V was cut by 5 bases and J by 7 bases, with 21 bases left in between. The CDR3 consists of 15 residues. The CDR3 region is CASSYSGPVQGEQYF. CDR3 DNA: TGTGCCAGCTCATACAGCGGCCCGGTACAAGGTGAGCAGTACTTC. Full variable domain (outside the CDR3, taken from reference TRBV18 and TRBJ2-7): NAGVMQNPRHLVRRRGQEARLRCSPMKGHSHVYWYRQLPEEGLKFMVYLQKENIIDESGMPKERFSAEFPKEGPSILRIQQVVRGDSAAYFCASSYSGPVQGEQYFGPGTRLTVT.

The V and J genes are TRBV3-1 and TRBJ2-4, with unresolved D. This CDR3 region has 15 residues. Germline values: CDR1 LGHDT, CDR2 YNNKEL (reference sequence). V was shortened by 4 bases and J by 3 bases, with 13 bases between the two germline ends. CDR3 sequence reads: CASSLNFGDKNIQYF. CDR3 nucleotide sequence: TGTGCCAGCAGCCTCAACTTCGGTGACAAAAACATTCAGTACTTC.

The chain is built from TRBV7-9 and TRBJ2-6; no reliable D call. Trimming shortened V by 10 bases and J by 0 bases, and 16 bases separated the two germline ends. Germline values: CDR1 SEHNR, CDR2 FQNEAQ (reference sequence). This CDR3 has 16 amino acids. This CDR3 is CAIIVVRSSGANVLTF. The CDR3 DNA reads TGTGCCATCATCGTTGTTCGAAGCTCTGGGGCCAACGTCCTGACTTTC.

The chain recombines TRBV20-1 with TRBJ1-6; 8 positions match TRBD1. Germline V gene lookup returns CDR1 DFQATT and CDR2 SNEGSKA (reference sequence). The CDR3 runs 13 residues. Trimming cost V 0 bases and J 8 bases; bases outside gene matches: 0. CDR3 in DNA: TGCAGTGCTAGAGAGACAGGGGATTCACCCCTCCACTTT. Residues: CSARETGDSPLHF.

V usage is TRBV27 and J usage is TRBJ2-1; D is undetermined. Per the germline V gene, CDR1 is MNHEY and CDR2 is SMNVEV (reference sequence). The CDR3 spans 14 residues. V shed 3 bases and J shed 4 bases, with 10 bases lying between them. The CDR3 is CASSFGQTYNEQFF. The CDR3 nucleotides are TGTGCCAGCAGTTTTGGGCAGACTTACAATGAGCAGTTCTTC.

A few counts support this clonotype. This rearrangement joins TRBV20-1 to TRBJ2-1, with 9 nucleotides matching TRBD2. Germline CDR1 and CDR2: DFQATT and SNEGSKA (reference sequence). Trimming at V came to 5 bases and at J to 6 bases, leaving 8 bases not matched to a gene. The CDR3 is 14 amino acids. CDR3 sequence (DNA): TGCAGTGCTGAAAGCGGGAGGAAAACCAATGAGCAGTTCTTC. This sequence encodes CSAESGRKTNEQFF.

This chain connects TRBV7-2 to TRBJ2-4, with D possibly matching TRBD2 (5 bases). The germline gives CDR1 SGHTA, CDR2 FQGNSA. The germline V and J ends were trimmed by 5 bases and 5 bases, with 10 bases remaining between them. The length of the CDR3 is 13 residues. The CDR3 protein is CASSPGAENIQYF. Here the CDR3 DNA reads TGTGCCAGCAGCCCCGGAGCGGAAAACATTCAGTACTTC.

This chain uses TRBV21-1 with TRBJ2-1; TRBD1, the table's D call, was not compared with the DNA. TRBV21-1 is described as a pseudogene. The CDR3 runs 16 residues. For the CDR3, the DNA is TGTGCCAGCAGCTTGCGGAAGAGGACAGTTTACAATGAGCAGTTCTTC. It codes for CASSLRKRTVYNEQFF.

This clonotype was picked up a small number of times. The V gene is TRBV6-5, the J gene TRBJ2-5, with D tentatively TRBD1 or TRBD2 (5 bases each). Germline-derived CDR1 and CDR2 are MNHEY and SVGAGI. The CDR3 has 13 residues. The V end lost 5 bases, the J end lost 4 bases, and 11 bases lay between the germline ends. CDR3 DNA sequence: TGTGCCAGCAGTACGGGACCATTAGAGACCCAGTACTTC. It yields the protein CASSTGPLETQYF.

The chain joins TRBV5-1 to TRBJ2-7; D possibly corresponds to TRBD2 (6 bases). Trimming shortened V by 4 bases and J by 7 bases, and 18 bases separated the two germline ends. The CDR3 contains 14 residues. CDR1 SGHRS and CDR2 YFSETQ come from the germline V gene. Here the CDR3 reads CASSGGLTKDEQYF. In DNA, the CDR3 is TGCGCCAGCAGCGGGGGACTCACCAAGGATGAGCAGTACTTC.

The CDR3 bases are TGTGCCAGCAGCTCGACAGGGGGGAATAACGAGCAGTACTTC. The encoded protein is CASSSTGGNNEQYF. The chain uses TRBV7-9 and TRBJ2-7; TRBD1 matches 9 bases. The V gene end was trimmed by 4 bases and the J gene end by 5 bases; junction bases not matched to a gene: 6. The germline V gene encodes CDR1 SEHNR and CDR2 FQNEAQ (reference sequence). This CDR3 region has 14 residues.

This clonotype has ten or more counts. The V call is TRBV7-2, the J call TRBJ2-7, with TRBD2 matching over 7 bases. CDR3 length equals 14 residues. The V and J ends lost 4 bases and 7 bases, in that order; junction bases with no gene match: 10. Looked up from germline, CDR1 is SGHTA and CDR2 is FQGNSA. The chain's CDR3 is CASSWGRGELEQYF. The CDR3 DNA reads TGTGCCAGCAGCTGGGGGAGGGGAGAGTTAGAGCAGTACTTC.

The chain carries TRBV4-1 and TRBJ2-1, with 9 nucleotides matching TRBD2. Germline CDR1 and CDR2: MGHRA and YSYEKL. The CDR3 sequence is 17 residues long. Losses at the gene ends were 5 bases for V and 7 bases for J; bases not matched to a gene: 15. CDR3 DNA sequence: TGCGCCAGCAGCATCTCCAGGGCGCGGGGGGGTCGGAATGAGCAGTTCTTC. Protein product: CASSISRARGGRNEQFF.

V and J are TRBV28 and TRBJ2-7; 10 nucleotides line up with TRBD2. The CDR3 is made up of 16 amino acids. J lost 4 bases, V lost 0 bases, and 6 bases had no gene match. Germline V gives CDR1 MDHEN, CDR2 SYDVKM. The CDR3 coding sequence is TGTGCCAGCAGTTTATGGCCTAGCGGGAGTTTATACGAGCAGTACTTC. It encodes CASSLWPSGSLYEQYF.

This clonotype was seen more than once but under ten times. V usage is TRBV18 and J usage is TRBJ2-1, with 9 bases aligning to TRBD1. Near its end, the DNA agrees better with TRBJ2-7, so the J call may be wrong. CDR1 is KGHSH and CDR2 is LQKENI in the germline V gene. The CDR3 spans 15 residues. The CDR3 spells CASSTGQGSYNEQYF. CDR3 bases: TGTGCCAGCTCAACGGGACAGGGTTCCTACAATGAGCAGTACTTC.

The J gene is TRBJ2-1, the V gene TRBV5-1; 10 positions agree with TRBD2. Germline CDR1 SGHRS, CDR2 YFSETQ. V lost 3 bases to trimming and J lost 2 bases; unmatched junction nucleotides: 8. The CDR3 loop spans 17 amino acids. In DNA form, the CDR3 reads TGCGCCAGCAGCTATGCTAGCGGGAGTGAGCCCTACAATGAGCAGTTCTTC. This translates into CASSYASGSEPYNEQFF.

The chain carries TRBV6-2 or TRBV6-3 and TRBJ2-5; 10 bases line up with TRBD1. The CDR3 length is 16 residues. The J segment lost 1 base and the V segment lost 6 bases, leaving 8 bases of the junction unmatched. Germline CDR1 is MNHEY and CDR2 is SVGEGT. In DNA form, the CDR3 reads TGTGCCAGCAGCAAAAAGACAGGGGGCCTCCAAGAGACCCAGTACTTC. Encoded protein: CASSKKTGGLQETQYF.

The rearrangement uses TRBV20-1 and TRBJ2-4; 7 nucleotides agree with TRBD1. Germline V lookup: CDR1 DFQATT, CDR2 SNEGSKA (reference sequence). The CDR3 runs 13 residues. J gave up 13 bases and V 6 bases, and 15 bases lay outside the gene matches. This CDR3 reads CSAAGGTLREQYF. The CDR3 DNA reads as TGCAGTGCGGCAGGGGGAACCCTCAGGGAGCAGTACTTC.

This clonotype was seen a few times. The V call is TRBV10-3, the J call TRBJ2-1; the D is unclear. CDR1 is ENHRY, CDR2 SYGVKD, per germline. This CDR3 spans 12 amino acids. Trimming took 0 bases from V and 5 from J, leaving 2 bases between them. CDR3 residues: CAISESDNEQFF. The DNA for the CDR3 is TGTGCCATCAGTGAGTCGGACAATGAGCAGTTCTTC.

This clonotype has more than one count but fewer than ten. The chain recombines TRBV4-2 with TRBJ2-1; D is uncertain. V was clipped by 8 bases and J by 12 bases, with 8 bases between them. Germline-derived CDR1 and CDR2 are LGHNA and YNFKEQ. The CDR3 is 9 amino acids. The CDR3, as DNA: TGTGCCAGCGAGCTCTGGCAGTTCTTC. It encodes CASELWQFF.